One and the same sample provided the 23 T cell receptor beta chains below, sequenced in a study of blood T cell repertoires in COVID-19. Generated by immunoSEQ multiplex PCR, the TCRdb table keeps only in-frame clones and is missing some. The sample carries a few hundred thousand clones, roughly 89% recorded once. Material: peripheral blood. The origin of the receptors is a man younger than 45 with acute or convalescent COVID-19.

The chain carries TRBV5-6 and TRBJ2-7, with 12 bases aligning to TRBD1. CDR1 and CDR2 (germline): SGHDT, YYEEEE. The trim removed 4 bases at V and 6 bases at J, leaving 8 bases unmatched. The CDR3 is made up of 15 amino acids. CDR3 residues: CASSPLGQGAGEQYF. The CDR3, as DNA: TGTGCCAGCAGCCCCCTGGGACAGGGGGCTGGCGAGCAGTACTTC.

The chain recombines TRBV6-1 with TRBJ2-3, with D possibly matching TRBD1 (6 bases). Trimming removed 2 bases from V and 2 bases from J, with 11 bases in between. The CDR3 is 15 amino acids. Per the germline V gene, CDR1 is MNHNS and CDR2 is SASEGT. CDR3 bases: TGTGCCAGCAGTGAAAGGGGGAGAGACACAGATACGCAGTATTTT. Translating gives CASSERGRDTDTQYF.

The rearrangement links TRBV5-1 to TRBJ1-1; D gene ambiguous. CDR3 length: 15 residues. Germline V gene lookup returns CDR1 SGHRS and CDR2 YFSETQ. Trimming took 1 base from V and 1 from J, leaving 11 bases between them. CDR3: CASSLRGSGNTEAFF. CDR3 in DNA: TGCGCCAGCAGCTTGCGGGGTTCAGGGAACACTGAAGCTTTCTTT. The whole variable domain, remainder taken from reference TRBV5-1 and TRBJ1-1, is KAGVTQTPRYLIKTRGQQVTLSCSPISGHRSVSWYQQTPGQGLQFLFEYFSETQRNKGNFPGRFSGRQFSNSRSEMNVSTLELGDSALYLCASSLRGSGNTEAFFGQGTRLTVV.

The CDR3 spells CASSEVAGGETQYF. CDR3 sequence (DNA): TGTGCCAGCAGTGAAGTTGCAGGGGGAGAGACCCAGTACTTC. The chain is built from TRBV2 and TRBJ2-5, with 7 positions matching TRBD1. V shed 1 base and J 4 bases; nucleotides not matched to a gene: 3. Per germline, CDR1 SNHLY and CDR2 FYNNEI. This CDR3 region has 14 residues.

The chain uses TRBV28 and TRBJ2-1; tentatively, D is TRBD2 (6 bases). CDR3 length equals 21 residues. Looked up from germline, CDR1 is MDHEN and CDR2 is SYDVKM. V gave up 3 bases and J gave up 5 bases, with 32 bases separating them. The CDR3 here is CASSFRLFYPTLSGENNEQFF. The CDR3 DNA sequence: TGTGCCAGCAGTTTTCGATTATTTTATCCAACCCTCTCGGGGGAGAACAATGAGCAGTTCTTC.

A single count supports this clone. CDR3 protein: CASSLTGTGSGNTIYF. CDR3 DNA: TGTGCCAGCAGCTTAACTGGTACAGGGTCTGGAAACACCATATATTTT. The chain couples TRBV7-3 to TRBJ1-3; D is possibly TRBD1 (6 bases). The CDR3 spans 16 residues. CDR1 is SGHTA and CDR2 is FQGTGA in the germline V gene. The germline V and J ends were trimmed by 0 bases and 1 base, with 10 bases remaining between them.

The chain employs TRBV14 and TRBJ1-1; weak D call: TRBD1 (6 bases). Between the trimmed V and J ends, which lost 3 bases and 0 bases, there was a span of 14 bases. The CDR3 totals 16 residues. The germline V gene has CDR1 SGHDN and CDR2 FVKESK. The CDR3 protein is CASSHLGTRMNTEAFF. The CDR3 DNA follows: TGTGCCAGCAGCCATCTCGGGACAAGAATGAACACTGAAGCTTTCTTT.

The genes are TRBV29-1 and TRBJ2-7, with D possibly matching TRBD2 (6 bases). The germline gives CDR1 SQVTM, CDR2 ANQGSEA. This CDR3 is built from 11 residues. The germline V and J ends were trimmed by 4 bases and 5 bases, with 9 bases remaining between them. CDR3 residues: CSVGSGDEQYF. CDR3 DNA: TGCAGCGTTGGATCGGGGGACGAGCAGTACTTC.

This chain uses TRBV2 with TRBJ1-2, with TRBD1 identical over 7 bases. The junction had 7 bases not matched to a gene; V was cut back by 2 bases and J by 4 bases. The CDR3 is 15 amino acids. Germline CDR1 SNHLY, CDR2 FYNNEI. Here the CDR3 reads CASSENGGQLYGYTF. The CDR3 DNA is TGTGCCAGCAGTGAAAACGGGGGACAGCTCTATGGCTACACCTTC.

This chain joins TRBV5-1 and TRBJ2-3; D is possibly TRBD2 (6 bases). V was clipped by 3 bases and J by 4 bases, with 21 bases between them. This CDR3 comprises 17 residues. Looked up from germline, CDR1 is SGHRS and CDR2 is YFSETQ. The CDR3 protein is CASSSILTGLSADTQYF. The CDR3, as DNA: TGCGCCAGCAGCTCCATTCTAACGGGACTCAGTGCAGATACGCAGTATTTT.

The chain recombines TRBV11-2 with TRBJ1-1; D is unresolved. V was cut by 2 bases and J by 4 bases, with 5 bases left in between. This CDR3 has 12 residues. Germline CDR1 and CDR2: SGHAT and FQNNGV. The CDR3 bases are TGTGCCAGCAGCTTAAGAGGCACTGAAGCTTTCTTT. It specifies CASSLRGTEAFF.

The chain is built from TRBV6-6 and TRBJ2-3, with 9 positions matching TRBD2. Germline V CDR1 and CDR2: MNHNY, SVGAGI (reference sequence). This CDR3 is 15 amino acids long. The trim removed 2 bases at V and 1 base at J, leaving 1 base unmatched. CDR3 residues: CASSYLAGRTDTQYF. In DNA, the CDR3 is TGTGCCAGCAGTTACCTAGCGGGACGCACAGATACGCAGTATTTT.

V is TRBV30 and J is TRBJ2-1; 7 bases map to TRBD1. The V gene end was trimmed by 0 bases and the J gene end by 13 bases; junction bases not matched to a gene: 3. The CDR3 runs to 11 residues. The germline V gene has CDR1 GTSNPN and CDR2 SVGIG (reference sequence). CDR3 sequence reads: CAWSVGTVQFF. CDR3 bases: TGTGCCTGGAGTGTTGGGACAGTCCAGTTCTTC.

V and J are TRBV5-4 and TRBJ2-1; weak D call: TRBD1 (6 bases). The V and J ends lost 4 bases and 3 bases respectively, with 20 bases between them. The CDR3 extends over 17 amino acids. CDR1 and CDR2 from the germline V gene are SGHNT and YYREEE (reference sequence). The CDR3 protein is CASSPEMGTRYYNEQFF. CDR3 bases: TGTGCCAGCAGCCCGGAGATGGGGACACGGTACTACAATGAGCAGTTCTTC.

The rearrangement links TRBV28 to TRBJ1-6, with D perhaps matching TRBD1 (5 bases). V shed 5 bases and J shed 12 bases, with 14 bases lying between them. Germline CDR1 MDHEN, CDR2 SYDVKM. The length of the CDR3 is 13 residues. The CDR3 DNA sequence: TGTGCCAGCAGTGGGGTCCCGGGGGTACCCCTCCACTTT. This gives the protein CASSGVPGVPLHF. The full variable domain, in which reference TRBV28 and TRBJ1-6 provide the parts outside the CDR3, is DVKVTQSSRYLVKRTGEKVFLECVQDMDHENMFWYRQDPGLGLRLIYFSYDVKMKEKGDIPEGYSVSREKKERFSLILESASTNQTSMYLCASSGVPGVPLHFGNGTRLTVT.

The V gene is TRBV3-1 (or the pseudogene TRBV3-2), the J gene TRBJ2-2; D possibly corresponds to TRBD2 (5 bases). Per germline, CDR1 LGHDT and CDR2 YNNKEL (reference sequence). There are 16 residues in the CDR3. The germline V and J ends were trimmed by 5 bases and 4 bases, with 17 bases remaining between them. The CDR3 coding sequence is TGTGCCAGCAGCGCGCGAGCGGTCTTCACCACCGGGGAGCTGTTTTTT. Its protein is CASSARAVFTTGELFF.

This chain joins TRBV6-5 and TRBJ1-6; the match to TRBD1 covers 7 bases. The CDR3 has 14 amino acids. Germline V lookup: CDR1 MNHEY, CDR2 SVGAGI. The junction had 8 bases not matched to a gene; V was cut back by 6 bases and J by 9 bases. This CDR3 reads CASRYRGLGSPLHF. The CDR3 DNA reads TGTGCCAGCAGATACAGGGGCCTGGGTTCACCCCTCCACTTT.

The chain links TRBV5-5 to TRBJ2-3; a weak D match, TRBD1 (5 bases). There are 16 residues in the CDR3. Per the germline V gene, CDR1 is SGHKS and CDR2 is YYEKEE (reference sequence). The V end lost 6 bases, the J end lost 2 bases, and 19 bases lay between the germline ends. DNA of the CDR3: TGTGCCAGCACCGTTTTGAGGCGACAGCTCACAGATACGCAGTATTTT. Its translation: CASTVLRRQLTDTQYF.

This sequence joins TRBV6-5 and TRBJ1-5, with 8 bases matching TRBD1. Germline trimming cut 4 bases from V and 3 bases from J; bases unmatched to any gene: 8. In germline, CDR1 is MNHEY, CDR2 SVGAGI. The CDR3 totals 16 residues. CDR3 nucleotides: TGTGCCAGCAGTTCTAAAAAGACAGGGGCCAATCAGCCCCAGCATTTT. Residues: CASSSKKTGANQPQHF.

The genes are TRBV5-1 and TRBJ1-3, with D hard to call. CDR1 and CDR2 from the germline V gene are SGHRS and YFSETQ. The length of the CDR3 is 14 residues. V dropped 0 bases and J dropped 4 bases, with 8 bases sitting between them. CDR3 bases: TGCGCCAGCAGCTTGGCCGGGATCGGAAACACCATATATTTT. Its translation is CASSLAGIGNTIYF.

As for this clone: Its ends do not fully match the called genes, so a read error is possible. The V gene is TRBV19, the J gene TRBJ1-1; D is unresolved. The germline V gene encodes CDR1 LNHDA and CDR2 SQIVND (reference sequence). The CDR3 has 12 amino acids. CDR3 sequence (DNA): TGTGCCAGTAGTATAAACAACAATGAAGCTTTCTTT. It is translated as CASSINNNEAFF. The whole variable domain, remainder taken from reference TRBV19 and TRBJ1-1, is DGGITQSPKYLFRKEGQNVTLSCEQNLNHDAMYWYRQDPGQGLRLIYYSQIVNDFQKGDIAEGYSVSREKKESFPLTVTSAQKNPTAFYLCASSINNNEAFFGQGTRLTVV.

V usage is TRBV27 and J usage is TRBJ2-5; possibly TRBD2 for D (6 bases). This CDR3 is 14 amino acids long. Germline values: CDR1 MNHEY, CDR2 SMNVEV (reference sequence). The ends were cut back, 3 bases at V and 5 bases at J, with 13 bases in the middle. The chain's CDR3 is CASSFGPRGETQYF. As DNA, the CDR3 is TGTGCCAGCAGTTTCGGTCCTCGGGGGGAGACCCAGTACTTC.

The chain has TRBV4-1 and TRBJ1-1, with D uncertain. V was clipped by 1 base and J by 0 bases, with 9 bases between them. The CDR3 extends over 15 amino acids. Per the germline V gene, CDR1 is MGHRA and CDR2 is YSYEKL. The CDR3 here is CASSQGRGMNTEAFF. CDR3 bases: TGCGCCAGCAGCCAAGGTCGTGGCATGAACACTGAAGCTTTCTTT.